Listed below are T cell receptor beta chains from one sample, sequenced in a study of vaccination and CD4 T cells after COVID-19. No cognate antigen is known for these TCRs. TCRdb ran MiXCR on the PCR reads and lists one entry per CDR3 protein. The sample includes more than 13,000 distinct CDR3 sequences, approximately 30% of them seen just once. Sequenced: cultured CD4+ T cells from blood. These receptors originate from a human donor with COVID-19. Both conserved end residues are part of each CDR3. Fields, in order: CDR3 protein, CDR3 DNA, J gene, V gene, clone size, D gene. D genes are given only for firm matches. The size field is filled for only some rows; it gives once, few, many or a size class.

CASSLTSGDYEQYF,TGTGCCAGCAGTTTGACTAGCGGGGATTACGAGCAGTACTTC,TRBJ2-7,TRBV27,-,TRBD2
CAIRTSGGTDTQYF,TGTGCCATCAGGACTAGCGGGGGCACAGATACGCAGTATTTT,TRBJ2-3,TRBV10-3,few,TRBD2
CASSLDLGSGTGRPEAFF,TGTGCCAGCAGCTTAGATCTTGGGTCCGGGACAGGGAGGCCTGAAGCTTTCTTT,TRBJ1-1,TRBV11-2,-,TRBD1
CASSPPEGRDTSPLHF,TGTGCCAGCAGCCCACCCGAGGGAAGGGATACTTCACCCCTCCACTTT,TRBJ1-6,TRBV7-9,-,-
CASSSDGNNQPQHF,TGCGCCAGCAGCTCGGACGGGAACAATCAGCCCCAGCATTTT,TRBJ1-5,TRBV5-1,-,-
CASSPGDRESPLHF,TGTGCCAGCAGCCCCGGGGACAGGGAGTCACCCCTCCACTTT,TRBJ1-6,TRBV7-9,-,TRBD1
CASSVDAANTEAFF,TGTGCCAGCAGCGTAGACGCAGCTAACACTGAAGCTTTCTTT,TRBJ1-1,TRBV9,-,-
CASSKQRSGANVLTF,TGTGCCAGCAGCAAACAGCGCTCTGGGGCCAACGTCCTGACTTTC,TRBJ2-6,TRBV7-2,-,-
CASSLEGYPNYGYTF,TGTGCCAGCAGCTTGGAGGGGTACCCTAACTATGGCTACACCTTC,TRBJ1-2,TRBV5-4,-,-
CASSPGGATYNEQFF,TGTGCCAGCAGCCCAGGGGGGGCTACCTACAATGAGCAGTTCTTC,TRBJ2-1,TRBV6-4,-,-
CSALSGGGYEQYF,TGCAGTGCCCTTAGCGGGGGCGGGTACGAGCAGTACTTC,TRBJ2-7,TRBV20-1,few,TRBD2
CSARDQGRGTGELFF,TGCAGTGCTAGAGATCAGGGGCGCGGCACCGGGGAGCTGTTTTTT,TRBJ2-2,TRBV20-1,few,-
CASKEYSSSTDTQYF,TGCGCCAGCAAGGAATACAGTTCTAGCACAGATACGCAGTATTTT,TRBJ2-3,TRBV5-1,medium-sized,-
CASSQTRDTEAFF,TGCGCCAGCAGCCAGACTAGGGACACTGAAGCTTTCTTT,TRBJ1-1,TRBV4-3,-,-
CASSIGAGYGNTIYF,TGTGCCAGTAGTATTGGGGCGGGGTATGGAAACACCATATATTTT,TRBJ1-3,TRBV19,-,-
CATSDFSGYNEQFF,TGTGCCACCAGTGATTTCTCAGGTTACAATGAGCAGTTCTTC,TRBJ2-1,TRBV24-1,few,-
CASSIPGTAGGYTF,TGTGCCAGTAGTATACCGGGGACAGCTGGTGGCTACACCTTC,TRBJ1-2,TRBV19,few,TRBD1
CASRSGTGRPYNEQFF,TGTGCCAGCAGATCCGGTACCGGACGACCCTACAATGAGCAGTTCTTC,TRBJ2-1,TRBV7-2,few,-
CASSPSPGNYGYTF,TGCGCCAGCAGCCCCTCCCCGGGGAACTATGGCTACACCTTC,TRBJ1-2,TRBV5-1,-,-
CASSLIVGDRNKQETQYF,TGTGCCAGCAGCTTAATCGTGGGGGACAGAAACAAACAAGAGACCCAGTACTTC,TRBJ2-5,TRBV11-1,few,TRBD1
CASSLARDTYEQYF,TGCGCCAGCAGCTTGGCCCGGGACACCTACGAGCAGTACTTC,TRBJ2-7,TRBV5-1,-,-
CATSRDVGSGELFF,TGTGCCACCAGCAGAGATGTTGGGTCCGGGGAGCTGTTTTTT,TRBJ2-2,TRBV15,medium-sized,-
CASGFREGYEQYF,TGTGCCAGCGGGTTTCGGGAGGGCTACGAGCAGTACTTC,TRBJ2-7,TRBV12-3/TRBV12-4,-,TRBD2
CASSREAGPQPQHF,TGTGCCAGCTCAAGGGAGGCAGGACCTCAGCCCCAGCATTTT,TRBJ1-5,TRBV2,few,-
CASSLQGVRYGYTF,TGTGCCAGCAGTCTACAGGGGGTGCGCTATGGCTACACCTTC,TRBJ1-2,TRBV12-3/TRBV12-4,few,TRBD1
CASSVVEEGSPLHF,TGTGCCAGCAGCGTAGTCGAAGAAGGTTCACCCCTCCACTTT,TRBJ1-6,TRBV9,-,-
CAWSSISGTGSNQPQHF,TGTGCCTGGAGCTCAATTTCCGGGACAGGGAGCAATCAGCCCCAGCATTTT,TRBJ1-5,TRBV30,medium-sized,TRBD1
CASKQDNEQFF,TGTGCCAGCAAACAGGACAATGAGCAGTTCTTC,TRBJ2-1,TRBV2,-,-
CASSGPNSGNTIYF,TGTGCCAGTAGTGGGCCTAACTCTGGAAACACCATATATTTT,TRBJ1-3,TRBV19,-,-
CASSAGSSNYGYTF,TGTGCCAGCAGTGCGGGCAGCTCTAACTATGGCTACACCTTC,TRBJ1-2,TRBV6-1,-,-
CASNGWGESYGYTF,TGTGCCAGTAATGGATGGGGGGAATCCTATGGCTACACCTTC,TRBJ1-2,TRBV19,few,-
CASSLRDRTPYEQYF,TGTGCCAGTAGTTTACGGGACAGGACACCTTACGAGCAGTACTTC,TRBJ2-7,TRBV19,few,TRBD1
CASSPPRTSLADTQYF,TGTGCCAGCTCACCACCCCGGACCTCCTTGGCAGATACGCAGTATTTT,TRBJ2-3,TRBV18,-,-
CSATRGGLGHEQFF,TGCAGTGCTACCCGGGGGGGCCTAGGGCATGAGCAGTTCTTC,TRBJ2-1,TRBV20-1,-,TRBD2
CSADSGRDHTDTRYF,TGCAGTGCTGATAGCGGCCGAGACCACACAGATACGCGGTATTTT,TRBJ2-3,TRBV20-1,-,-
CSAREAGTPAAGELFF,TGCAGTGCTAGAGAGGCGGGGACCCCTGCCGCCGGGGAGCTGTTTTTT,TRBJ2-2,TRBV20-1,few,-
CASTGGTGGLEPQHF,TGTGCCAGCACAGGGGGGACAGGGGGCCTGGAGCCCCAGCATTTT,TRBJ1-5,TRBV2,medium-sized,TRBD1